This paragraph reports one T cell receptor beta chain. Its antigen is unknown. Treatment meaning: roughly 10-day PBMC culture with coronavirus spike peptide pools or control peptides (ViraFEST assay). The Oncomine TCR Beta short-read assay sequenced DNA from cultured CD4+ T cells. TCRdb reprocessed the PCR reads via MiXCR and lists one record per CDR3 protein. The sample contains roughly 14,000 distinct CDR3 sequences, about three fifths of which appear only once. The sample belongs to a study of vaccination and CD4 T cells after COVID-19. Whole-study findings and limits: Median counts of SARS-CoV-2-reactive clonotypes increased from roughly 19 to 38; this difference was not significant.

Per germline, CDR1 DFQATT and CDR2 SNEGSKA (reference sequence). CDR3 length: 14 residues. V lost 6 bases, J lost 3 bases, and 8 bases stayed unmatched. This TCR derives from a human donor who had recovered from COVID-19. J is TRBJ2-3 and V is TRBV20-1, with 8 bases identical to TRBD2. Sequencing was performed on CD4+ T cells from blood, cultured in vitro. CDR3 in DNA: TGCAGTGCAAGGACTAGCCATGGAACAGATACGCAGTATTTT. It encodes CSARTSHGTDTQYF.